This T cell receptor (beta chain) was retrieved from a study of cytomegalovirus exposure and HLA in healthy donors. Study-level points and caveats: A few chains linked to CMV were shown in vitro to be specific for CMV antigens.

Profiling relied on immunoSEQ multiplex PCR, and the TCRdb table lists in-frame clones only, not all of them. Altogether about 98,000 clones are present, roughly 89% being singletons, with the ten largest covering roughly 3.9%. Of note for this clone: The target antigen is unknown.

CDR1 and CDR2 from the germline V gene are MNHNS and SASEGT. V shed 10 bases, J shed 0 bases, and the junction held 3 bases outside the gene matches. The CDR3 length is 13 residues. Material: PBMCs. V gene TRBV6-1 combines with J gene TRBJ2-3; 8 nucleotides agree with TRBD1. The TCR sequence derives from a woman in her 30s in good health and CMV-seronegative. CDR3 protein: CATGQGSTDTQYF. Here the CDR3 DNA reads TGTGCCACCGGACAGGGAAGCACAGATACGCAGTATTTT.